What follows are 21 T cell receptor beta chains derived from one specimen sequenced in a study of T-cell memory formation after mild COVID-19. TCRdb called the 5' RACE reads again in MiXCR, with one record for every CDR3 protein. This table has hundreds of thousands of distinct CDR3 sequences, over 15% appearing once. Sequencing was performed on PBMCs or a T cell subset sorted from them (not recorded which). Receptors originate from an adult woman who had mild COVID-19 (a few samples of this study predate the infection). Cell type and time point are not known.

The CDR3, as DNA: TGCAGTGCTAGAGGTCGCGGACAGGGGTACGAGCAGTACTTC. This encodes CSARGRGQGYEQYF. The rearrangement uses TRBV20-1 and TRBJ2-7; 9 bases fit TRBD1. Germline loops: CDR1 DFQATT, CDR2 SNEGSKA (reference sequence). Trimming took 1 base from V and 4 from J; bases not matched to a gene: 5. This CDR3 is 14 amino acids long.

In this sample, this clonotype turned up a few times. The rearrangement links TRBV12-3 or TRBV12-4 to TRBJ2-7; D is undetermined. V was clipped by 6 bases and J by 3 bases, with 12 bases between them. The CDR3 has 13 amino acids. CDR3 sequence: CASRRDGNYEQYF. The CDR3 DNA reads TGTGCCAGCAGAAGAGACGGAAACTACGAGCAGTACTTC.

The chain joins TRBV27 to TRBJ1-2; the match to TRBD1 covers 7 bases. Germline loops: CDR1 MNHEY, CDR2 SMNVEV (reference sequence). The CDR3 is 14 residues long. Trimming removed 5 bases from V and 4 bases from J; junction bases left unmatched: 7. In nucleotides, the CDR3 is TGTGCCAGCAGTGCGCAGGGGGTTGGCTATGGCTACACCTTC. It translates to CASSAQGVGYGYTF.

This clonotype was detected only a few times. This sequence joins TRBV6-5 and TRBJ2-7; 7 bases are shared with TRBD2. V shed 5 bases, J shed 7 bases, and the junction held 11 bases outside the gene matches. Germline assignment: CDR1 MNHEY and CDR2 SVGAGI. CDR3 length: 14 amino acids. The CDR3 is CASSTDSGAREQYF. The CDR3 DNA sequence: TGTGCCAGCAGTACCGACAGCGGGGCTAGGGAGCAGTACTTC.

The chain employs TRBV6-5 and TRBJ2-5; 9 bases map to TRBD2. Losses at the gene ends were 9 bases for V and 1 base for J; bases not matched to a gene: 9. Germline V gene data show CDR1 as MNHEY and CDR2 as SVGAGI. The CDR3 sequence is 15 residues long. CDR3 protein: CASTMAGGTQETQYF. The CDR3 bases are TGTGCCAGTACAATGGCGGGAGGGACCCAAGAGACCCAGTACTTC.

This clonotype was observed a few times. This chain links TRBV29-1 with TRBJ2-5, with D perhaps matching TRBD1 (6 bases). CDR1 is SQVTM, CDR2 ANQGSEA, per germline. The V end lost 0 bases, the J end lost 5 bases, and 13 bases lay between the germline ends. The CDR3 spans 14 residues. CDR3 protein: CSVEDQGKVETQYF. The CDR3 coding sequence is TGCAGCGTTGAAGATCAGGGGAAGGTTGAGACCCAGTACTTC.

This clonotype appeared a few times. The J gene is TRBJ2-3, the V gene TRBV7-9; a weak D match, TRBD2 (5 bases). The CDR3 sequence is 16 residues long. Germline V CDR1 and CDR2: SEHNR, FQNEAQ (reference sequence). V was clipped by 4 bases and J by 0 bases, with 14 bases between them. In DNA, the CDR3 is TGTGCCAGCAGCTATCAACTAGGCGCTAGCACAGATACGCAGTATTTT. Translation: CASSYQLGASTDTQYF.

This chain uses TRBV12-3 or TRBV12-4 with TRBJ1-2; TRBD1 might be the D (5 bases). The CDR3 extends over 14 amino acids. Trimming removed 6 bases from V and 0 bases from J, with 11 bases in between. The CDR3: CASSPEGTNYGYTF. CDR3 DNA: TGTGCCAGCAGCCCAGAGGGGACTAACTATGGCTACACCTTC.

This clonotype was observed a handful of times. The chain couples TRBV7-2 to TRBJ2-1, with unresolved D. CDR1 SGHTA and CDR2 FQGNSA come from the germline V gene. Trimming shortened V by 5 bases and J by 12 bases, and 17 bases separated the two germline ends. There are 13 residues in the CDR3. Here the CDR3 DNA reads TGTGCCAGCAGCCCCTACCTGGGCAAGGGGCAGTTCTTC. Protein sequence: CASSPYLGKGQFF. The complete variable domain, with remaining parts taken from reference TRBV7-2 and TRBJ2-1, reads GAGVSQSPSNKVTEKGKDVELRCDPISGHTALYWYRQSLGQGLEFLIYFQGNSAPDKSGLPSDRFSAERTGGSVSTLTIQRTQQEDSAVYLCASSPYLGKGQFFGPGTRLTVL.

This clonotype was picked up many times. This chain connects TRBV29-1 to TRBJ2-1; D unclear. This CDR3 is 13 amino acids long. Trimming removed 5 bases from V and 5 bases from J, with 13 bases in between. Germline CDR1 and CDR2: SQVTM and ANQGSEA. The CDR3 sequence: CSVIWVSDNEQFF. For the CDR3, the DNA is TGCAGCGTTATCTGGGTGTCGGACAATGAGCAGTTCTTC.

V is TRBV7-3 and J is TRBJ2-5; D call uncertain. The CDR3 length is 13 residues. V gave up 8 bases and J gave up 0 bases, with 10 bases separating them. CDR1 SGHTA and CDR2 FQGTGA come from the germline V gene. CDR3 coding DNA: TGTGCCAGCTCGGGCCTTAACCAAGAGACCCAGTACTTC. Its protein is CASSGLNQETQYF.

This clonotype was detected many times. V usage is TRBV10-3 and J usage is TRBJ1-5; D not certain. Germline CDR1 is ENHRY and CDR2 is SYGVKD. This CDR3 is built from 13 residues. The ends were cut back, 0 bases at V and 4 bases at J, with 4 bases in the middle. The CDR3 coding sequence is TGTGCCATCAGTGAGTCCCAAAATCAGCCCCAGCATTTT. This sequence encodes CAISESQNQPQHF.

The chain carries TRBV6-6 and TRBJ2-3; D ambiguous. The V gene's germline CDR1 is MNHNY and CDR2 SVGAGI (reference sequence). The CDR3 is 12 residues long. The V and J ends lost 0 bases and 6 bases respectively, with 4 bases between them. In DNA, the CDR3 is TGTGCCAGCAGTTACTCGTTTGATACGCAGTATTTT. Its translation: CASSYSFDTQYF.

CDR3 loop: CASSPHIPEAFF. DNA for the CDR3: TGTGCCAGCAGCCCCCATATTCCTGAAGCTTTCTTT. J is TRBJ1-1 and V is TRBV7-9; D is unclear. The CDR3 sequence is 12 residues long. Trimming removed 5 bases at V and 6 bases at J, with 10 bases between. From germline, CDR1 is SEHNR and CDR2 FQNEAQ (reference sequence).

This clonotype was seen a handful of times. V gene TRBV7-9 combines with J gene TRBJ1-1; D not resolved. This CDR3 region has 15 residues. Trimming shortened V by 5 bases and J by 7 bases, and 20 bases separated the two germline ends. Looked up from germline, CDR1 is SEHNR and CDR2 is FQNEAQ (reference sequence). The CDR3 DNA is TGTGCCAGCAGCCCCGGACGGAGGCCGGTGGATGAAGCTTTCTTT. Translating it yields CASSPGRRPVDEAFF. The entire variable domain, with the rest obtained from reference TRBV7-9 and TRBJ1-1, is as follows: DTGVSQNPRHKITKRGQNVTFRCDPISEHNRLYWYRQTLGQGPEFLTYFQNEAQLEKSRLLSDRFSAERPKGSFSTLEIQRTEQGDSAMYLCASSPGRRPVDEAFFGQGTRLTVV.

V is TRBV7-9 and J is TRBJ1-3, with a tentative D call TRBD1 (6 bases). The V end was cut by 5 bases, the J end by 0 bases, with 14 bases between. CDR1 and CDR2 (germline): SEHNR, FQNEAQ (reference sequence). The CDR3 is 16 amino acids. The CDR3 sequence is CASSHDRPLSGNTIYF. CDR3 nucleotides: TGTGCCAGCAGCCATGACAGGCCCCTCTCTGGAAACACCATATATTTT. The full variable domain, with the rest looked up from reference TRBV7-9 and TRBJ1-3, is DTGVSQNPRHKITKRGQNVTFRCDPISEHNRLYWYRQTLGQGPEFLTYFQNEAQLEKSRLLSDRFSAERPKGSFSTLEIQRTEQGDSAMYLCASSHDRPLSGNTIYFGEGSWLTVV.

The chain uses TRBV7-6 and TRBJ2-5, with 9 bases fitting TRBD1. This CDR3 is 15 amino acids long. The germline gives CDR1 SGHVS, CDR2 FNYEAQ. Trimming took 6 bases from V and 4 from J; bases not matched to a gene: 9. CDR3 region: CASRTGTGSGETQYF. The DNA of the CDR3 is TGTGCCAGCAGAACAGGGACAGGGTCGGGAGAGACCCAGTACTTC.

This clonotype was seen at least ten times. V usage is TRBV15 and J usage is TRBJ2-7, with 8 positions matching TRBD2. V lost 5 bases and J lost 3; bases outside the gene matches: 6. CDR3 size: 14 residues. The germline V gene has CDR1 LNHNV and CDR2 YYDKDF (reference sequence). CDR3 DNA sequence: TGTGCCACCAGCGGAGCGGGAGTAGGCTACGAGCAGTACTTC. Its protein product is CATSGAGVGYEQYF. Looking up the rest from reference TRBV15 and TRBJ2-7 gives the full variable domain: DAMVIQNPRYQVTQFGKPVTLSCSQTLNHNVMYWYQQKSSQAPKLLFHYYDKDFNNEADTPDNFQSRRPNTSFCFLDIRSPGLGDTAMYLCATSGAGVGYEQYFGPGTRLTVT.

This clonotype came up a few times. The chain uses TRBV12-3 or TRBV12-4 and TRBJ2-4; D may match TRBD1 or TRBD2 (5 bases each). The V gene lost 4 bases and the J gene lost 7 bases, with 14 bases spanning the gap. The CDR3 extends over 14 amino acids. The CDR3 DNA follows: TGTGCCAGCAGTTGGGCCCCTTGGGGGAACATTCAGTACTTC. Translating it yields CASSWAPWGNIQYF.

V and J are TRBV6-5 and TRBJ2-7; D is undetermined. Germline CDR1 and CDR2: MNHEY and SVGAGI. V lost 6 bases to trimming and J lost 6 bases, with 12 bases between them. The CDR3 has 12 amino acids. The CDR3 DNA reads as TGTGCCAGCAGAACCCCCCCCTCCGAGCAGTACTTC. Translating gives CASRTPPSEQYF.

This clonotype was seen more than once but under ten times. This chain joins TRBV5-1 and TRBJ2-7; the match to TRBD2 covers 15 bases. The J segment lost 2 bases and the V segment lost 2 bases, leaving 11 bases of the junction unmatched. The CDR3 consists of 19 residues. Germline-derived CDR1 and CDR2 are SGHRS and YFSETQ. In nucleotides, the CDR3 is TGCGCCAGCAGCTTCGGGACTAGCGGGGGGCGAGGACGAACCTACGAGCAGTACTTC. Protein product: CASSFGTSGGRGRTYEQYF.